The 2 T cell receptor beta chains listed next were all sequenced from one sample in a study of CD8+ T cells in alopecia areata. cDNA serving as the sequencing template came from extracted, reverse transcribed RNA. The data were produced by immunoSEQ multiplex PCR, yet TCRdb's version contains in-frame clones alone and is incomplete. The sample holds around 200,000 clones, 53% seen once. Treatment: oral pan-JAK inhibitor, 5-10 mg twice daily. This specimen consisted of CD8+ T cells sorted from blood, obtained at week 24, from a patient treated with tofacitinib. The receptors shown here come from a human donor with alopecia areata.

This chain uses TRBV29-1 with TRBJ2-7; D is unclear. The length of the CDR3 is 11 residues. Germline V gives CDR1 SQVTM, CDR2 ANQGSEA. The ends were cut back, 3 bases at V and 3 bases at J, with 6 bases in the middle. As DNA, the CDR3 is TGCAGCGTTGACCTCGACTACGAGCAGTACTTC. The encoded protein is CSVDLDYEQYF.

The chain has TRBV19 and TRBJ2-6; D is uncertain. Trimming removed 7 bases at V and 4 bases at J, with 11 bases between. The germline CDR1 and CDR2 sequences are LNHDA and SQIVND (reference sequence). There are 14 residues in the CDR3. The CDR3 bases are TGTGCCAGTACCTGGGGTTCCGGGGCCAACGTCCTGACTTTC. Amino acid sequence: CASTWGSGANVLTF.